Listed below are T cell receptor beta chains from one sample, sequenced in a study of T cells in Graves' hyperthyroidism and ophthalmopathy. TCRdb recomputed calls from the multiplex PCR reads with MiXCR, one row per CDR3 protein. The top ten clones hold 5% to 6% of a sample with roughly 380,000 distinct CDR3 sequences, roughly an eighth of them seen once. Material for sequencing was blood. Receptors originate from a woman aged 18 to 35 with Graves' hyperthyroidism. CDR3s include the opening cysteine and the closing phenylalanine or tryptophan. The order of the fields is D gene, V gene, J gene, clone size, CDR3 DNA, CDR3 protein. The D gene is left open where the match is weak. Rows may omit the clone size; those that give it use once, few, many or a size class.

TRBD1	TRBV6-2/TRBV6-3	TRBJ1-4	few	TGTGCCAGCAGTTCGGGACAGGGGGCGGAAAAACTGTTTTTT	CASSSGQGAEKLFF
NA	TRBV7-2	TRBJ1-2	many	TGTGCCAGCAGTTTTACAGGGAATGGCTACACCTTC	CASSFTGNGYTF
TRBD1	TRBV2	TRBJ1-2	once	TGTGCCAGCAGCGCGGACAGGGGTGGTGATGGCTACACCTTC	CASSADRGGDGYTF
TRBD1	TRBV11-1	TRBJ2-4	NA	TGTGCCAGCAGCAGTCAGGGGGCCTCCAAAAACATTCAGTACTTC	CASSSQGASKNIQYF
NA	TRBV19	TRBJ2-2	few	TGTGCCAAAGACAGCACCGGGGAGCTGTTTTTT	CAKDSTGELFF
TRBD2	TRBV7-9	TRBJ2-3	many	TGTGCCAGCAGCATGGCCGGCGGGAGGCTATCAGATACGCAGTATTTT	CASSMAGGRLSDTQYF
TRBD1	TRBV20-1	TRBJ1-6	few	TGCAGTGCTGCCCGGACAGGGGAGTTTTCACCCCTCCACTTT	CSAARTGEFSPLHF
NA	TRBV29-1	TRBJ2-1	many	TGCAGCGTTGATGGGCTAGCAGGTTACAATGAGCAGTTCTTC	CSVDGLAGYNEQFF
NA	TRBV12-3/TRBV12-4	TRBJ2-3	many	TGTGCCAGCAGTCCGCGGGACTTAATAAGGACCGACACAGATACGCAGTATTTT	CASSPRDLIRTDTDTQYF
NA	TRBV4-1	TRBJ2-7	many	TGCGCCAGCAGCCAAGCGCCAGGGAACTACGAGCAGTACTTC	CASSQAPGNYEQYF
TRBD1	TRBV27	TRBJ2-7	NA	TGTGCCAGCAGTCAAGGGACAGCCCAGTACGAGCAGTACTTC	CASSQGTAQYEQYF
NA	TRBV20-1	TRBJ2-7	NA	TGCAGTGCTAGAGGTCTAGCGATGAACTCCTACGAGCAGTACTTC	CSARGLAMNSYEQYF
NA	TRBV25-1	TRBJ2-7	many	TGTGCCAGCAGCAGGGGTAGCGAGCAGTACTTC	CASSRGSEQYF
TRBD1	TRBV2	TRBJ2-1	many	TGTGCCAGCAGTGCAAGGGGACAGGGGGCGAATGAGCAGTTCTTC	CASSARGQGANEQFF
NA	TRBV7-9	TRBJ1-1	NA	TGTGCCAGCAGCTTACGGGGGGAGTACACTGAAGCTTTCTTT	CASSLRGEYTEAFF
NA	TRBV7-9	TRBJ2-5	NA	TGTGCCAGCAGTAAACTACCCAGGGCGGTACAAGAGACCCAGTACTTC	CASSKLPRAVQETQYF
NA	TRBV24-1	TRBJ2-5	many	TGTGCCACCAGTGACCACGGACGAACTAAGAACCAAGAGACCCAGTACTTC	CATSDHGRTKNQETQYF
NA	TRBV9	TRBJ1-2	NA	TGTGGCAGCAGCGATGGACAGCAGTATGGCTACACCTTC	CGSSDGQQYGYTF
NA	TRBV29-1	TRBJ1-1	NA	TGCAGCGTTCGCTCTTCGGGGACTGAAGCTTTCTTT	CSVRSSGTEAFF
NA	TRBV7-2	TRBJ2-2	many	TGTGCCAGCAGCTTCCCTGGCCCGACCAGGGAGCTGTTTTTT	CASSFPGPTRELFF
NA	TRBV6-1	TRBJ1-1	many	TGTGCCAGCAGTGACTCTCTAACGAAGTCCACTGAAGCTTTCTTT	CASSDSLTKSTEAFF
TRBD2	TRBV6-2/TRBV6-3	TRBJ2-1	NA	TGTGCCAGCAGTGGGGTACAAGCGGGAGGCTCGGGGGAGCAGTTCTTC	CASSGVQAGGSGEQFF
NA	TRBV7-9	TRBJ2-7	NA	TGTGCCAGCATCATCGACGCCCGGGGACGGAAAGAGGACGAGCAGTACTTC	CASIIDARGRKEDEQYF
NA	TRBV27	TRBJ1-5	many	TGTGCCAGCAGTTTGTCGGACAAGACCCAGCCCCAGCATTTT	CASSLSDKTQPQHF
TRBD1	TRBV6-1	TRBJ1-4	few	TGTGCCAGCAGGGACAGGATTACTAATGAAAAACTGTTTTTT	CASRDRITNEKLFF
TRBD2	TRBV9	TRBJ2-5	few	TGTGCCAGCAGCCAAACTAGCGGGAGAGGAGAGACCCAGTACTTC	CASSQTSGRGETQYF
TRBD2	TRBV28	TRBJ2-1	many	TGTGCCAGCAGTCGAGTGACTAGCGGGAGATCCTACAATGAGCAGTTCTTC	CASSRVTSGRSYNEQFF
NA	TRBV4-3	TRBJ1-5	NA	TGCGCCAGCAGCCAAGCGGTCGGGGGTCAGGAGCCCCAGCATTTT	CASSQAVGGQEPQHF
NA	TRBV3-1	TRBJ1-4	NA	TGTGCCAGCAGCCAAGGAAGGGGGGGGGCTGAAAAACTGTTTTTT	CASSQGRGGAEKLFF
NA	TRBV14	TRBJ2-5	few	TGTGCCAGCAGCAAGAGACTGGACTATCCAGAGACCCAGTACTTC	CASSKRLDYPETQYF
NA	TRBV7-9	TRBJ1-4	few	TGTGCCAGCAGCCCACAGAATGAAAAACTGTTTTTT	CASSPQNEKLFF
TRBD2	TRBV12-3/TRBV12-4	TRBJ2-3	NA	TGTGCCAGCGGATTTACTAGCGGGGTTACAGATACGCAGTATTTT	CASGFTSGVTDTQYF
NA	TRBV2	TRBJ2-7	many	TGTGCCAGCAGTGAAATCGTAGGGGCCGGCGAGCAGTACTTC	CASSEIVGAGEQYF
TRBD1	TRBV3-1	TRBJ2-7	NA	TGTGCCACCGGACAGGGGTCCTACGAGCAGTACTTC	CATGQGSYEQYF
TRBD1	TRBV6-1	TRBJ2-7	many	TGTGCCAGCAGAACCGGGACAGGGCTCGGCGAGCAGTACTTC	CASRTGTGLGEQYF
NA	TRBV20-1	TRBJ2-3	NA	TGCAGTGCTAGAGGCGGAGATACGCAGTATTTT	CSARGGDTQYF
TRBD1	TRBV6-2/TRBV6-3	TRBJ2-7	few	TGTGCCAGCATTGGACAGGGTTCCCACGAGCAGTACTTC	CASIGQGSHEQYF
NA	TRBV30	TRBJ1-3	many	TGTGCCTGGAGTGTCAAATACTCTGGAAACACCATATATTTT	CAWSVKYSGNTIYF
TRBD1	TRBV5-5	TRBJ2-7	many	TGTGCCAGCAGCGAAGAACCAAACAGGGGCGAGCAGTACTTC	CASSEEPNRGEQYF
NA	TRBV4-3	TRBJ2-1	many	TGCGCCAGCAGCCAAGATCGCGGGGAACCCTACAATGAGCAGTTCTTC	CASSQDRGEPYNEQFF
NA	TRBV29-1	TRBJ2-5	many	TGCAGCGTTGATAGACAGGAAGAGACCCAGTACTTC	CSVDRQEETQYF
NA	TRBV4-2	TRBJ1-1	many	TGTGCCAGCAGCCAAGTGGACAGTATGAACACTGAAGCTTTCTTT	CASSQVDSMNTEAFF
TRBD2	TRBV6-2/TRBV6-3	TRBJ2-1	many	TGTGCCAGCAGTTACCCCATCGGGGCGGGAGACGGGATCGATGAGCAGTTCTTC	CASSYPIGAGDGIDEQFF
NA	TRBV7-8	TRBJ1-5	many	TGTGCCAGCAGCAAAGGCAGGGGCCATAGCAATCAGCCCCAGCATTTT	CASSKGRGHSNQPQHF
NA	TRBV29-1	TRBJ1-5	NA	TGCAGCGTTCGGGTTGGGGAACGGCCCCAGCATTTT	CSVRVGERPQHF
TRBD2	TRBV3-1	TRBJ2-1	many	TGTGCCAGCGGGACTAGCGGCTACAATGAGCAGTTCTTC	CASGTSGYNEQFF
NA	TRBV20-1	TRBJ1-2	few	TGCAGTGCCCAATCCGCACAGAACTATGGCTACACCTTC	CSAQSAQNYGYTF
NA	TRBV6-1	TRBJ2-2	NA	TGTGCCAGCAGGCCGGGAGTGAACACCGGGGAGCTGTTTTTT	CASRPGVNTGELFF
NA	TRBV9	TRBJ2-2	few	TGTGCCAGCAGCGTAGGTTCTGGGTTGGGCGGGGAGCTGTTTTTT	CASSVGSGLGGELFF
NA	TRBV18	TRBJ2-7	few	TGTGCCAGTTCGGACAGAATCTACGAGCAGTACTTC	CASSDRIYEQYF
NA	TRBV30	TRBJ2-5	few	TGTGCCTGGAGTACGACAGAAGAGACCCAGTACTTC	CAWSTTEETQYF
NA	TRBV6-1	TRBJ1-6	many	TGTGCCAGCAGTCAAGCCCGAGGAGGCAATTCACCCCTCCACTTT	CASSQARGGNSPLHF
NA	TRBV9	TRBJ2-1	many	TGTGCCAGCAGCGTAGAGGCCACACTAACCTACAATGAGCAGTTCTTC	CASSVEATLTYNEQFF
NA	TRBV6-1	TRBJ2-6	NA	TGTGCCAGCAGTGATGCGACAGGTTACTCTGGGGCCAACGTCCTGACTTTC	CASSDATGYSGANVLTF
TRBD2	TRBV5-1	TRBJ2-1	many	TGCGCCAGCAGCCCAATGGGGACTAGCGGGACCTATCACAATGAGCAGTTCTTC	CASSPMGTSGTYHNEQFF
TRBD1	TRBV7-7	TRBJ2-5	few	TGTGCTAGCAGCTTAGGGACAGGCCACCAAGAGACCCAGTACTTC	CASSLGTGHQETQYF
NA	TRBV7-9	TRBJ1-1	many	TGTGCCAGCAGGCAGGAGATGAACACTGAAGCTTTCTTT	CASRQEMNTEAFF
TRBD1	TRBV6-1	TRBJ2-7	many	TGTGCCAGCAGTTCCCTCCCAGGGGGAGAGCAGTACTTC	CASSSLPGGEQYF
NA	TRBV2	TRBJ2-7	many	TGTGCCAGCAGTGACAGGGACGAGCAGTACTTC	CASSDRDEQYF
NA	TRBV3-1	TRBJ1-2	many	TGTGCCAGCAGCCAAGGGCAAGGGTCCGCGGGCTACACCTTC	CASSQGQGSAGYTF